Listed below are T cell receptor beta chains from one sample, sequenced in a study of cytomegalovirus exposure and HLA in healthy donors. The repertoire was sequenced with immunoSEQ multiplex PCR; TCRdb's copy has only in-frame clones and lacks some. The data show 150,000 or so clones, with 75% seen just once and around 2.4% held by the top ten. Sequenced sample: PBMCs. All receptors derive from a female donor in good health and CMV-seronegative. Each CDR3 is given with its conserved first and last residue. A D gene is named only where the DNA matches it firmly. Expanded clones are given a class, and other clones once, few, many or no size at all.

v_gene	d_gene	j_gene	abundance	CDR3nt	CDR3aa
TRBV19	TRBD1	TRBJ2-2	.	TGTGCCAGTATCCCGGACAGGGGCGGAACCGGGGAGCTGTTTTTT	CASIPDRGGTGELFF
TRBV29-1	.	TRBJ1-2	.	TGCAGCGTTGAAGAGGCGGCAGCGGCGGGCTACACCTTC	CSVEEAAAAGYTF
TRBV19	TRBD2	TRBJ2-1	.	TGTGCCAGTAGTTCCCAGCGGGATAGCAATGAGCAGTTCTTC	CASSSQRDSNEQFF
TRBV5-1	TRBD2	TRBJ2-2	.	TGCGCCAGCAGCTTGGGTGCACTAGCGGACTACACCGGGGAGCTGTTTTTT	CASSLGALADYTGELFF
TRBV9	TRBD2	TRBJ2-3	.	TGTGCCAGCAGCGGGACTAGCGGGTACTCGAGAGTCGCAGATACGCAGTATTTT	CASSGTSGYSRVADTQYF
TRBV15	TRBD2	TRBJ2-3	.	TGTGCCACCAGCAAGCTAGCGGAGTCAGATACGCAGTATTTT	CATSKLAESDTQYF
TRBV6-1	TRBD1	TRBJ1-4	.	TGTGCCAGCAGGGGACAGGGCTCAGGAAAACTGTTTTTT	CASRGQGSGKLFF
TRBV19	TRBD1	TRBJ2-7	.	TGTGCCAGTAGTATAAGTGCCCCGGGACAGGGGGAGCAGTACTTC	CASSISAPGQGEQYF
TRBV9	.	TRBJ2-5	few	TGTGCCAGCAGCGTAGACGAATCGGGGACCCAGTACTTC	CASSVDESGTQYF
TRBV6-1	.	TRBJ2-5	.	TGTGCCAGCAAACCTATAAAGGGGGGGGGAGAGACCCAGTACTTC	CASKPIKGGGETQYF
TRBV28	.	TRBJ2-7	few	TGTGCCAGCAGTTTATTGGCAGAAGCCTACGAGCAGTACTTC	CASSLLAEAYEQYF
TRBV18	.	TRBJ1-1	once	TGTGCCAGCTCACCGCGGGGAAATACTGAAGCTTTCTTT	CASSPRGNTEAFF
TRBV9	TRBD2	TRBJ2-3	.	TGTGCCAGCAGCGTGGACGGGACTAGCGGGGGGGCCAGGGGTGCAGATACGCAGTATTTT	CASSVDGTSGGARGADTQYF
TRBV2	TRBD2	TRBJ2-7	.	TGTGCCAGCAGGGCGACTAGCGGGGGTTCCTACGAGCAGTACTTC	CASRATSGGSYEQYF
TRBV7-2	TRBD2	TRBJ2-5	.	TGTGCCAGCAGCCTTAGCGGGAGGGCAGAGACCCAGTACTTC	CASSLSGRAETQYF
TRBV7-2	TRBD1	TRBJ2-3	.	TGTGCCAGCAGCTTATTCCCGACAGGGGCTAGCACAGATACGCAGTATTTT	CASSLFPTGASTDTQYF
TRBV5-1	TRBD2	TRBJ2-1	once	TGCGCCAGCAGCCCTTTGACGCTGACTAGCGGGCTCTCCTACAATGAGCAGTTCTTC	CASSPLTLTSGLSYNEQFF
TRBV18	.	TRBJ1-5	few	TGTGCCAGCTCACGGCAACAGGGAAGCAATCAGCCCCAGCATTTT	CASSRQQGSNQPQHF
TRBV5-5	TRBD1	TRBJ2-7	.	TGTGCCAGCAGCCTGGACAGGCTTAGCTCCTACGAGCAGTACTTC	CASSLDRLSSYEQYF
TRBV30	TRBD2	TRBJ2-7	.	TGTGCCTGGAGCCAGGGACTAGCGACCTACGAGCAGTACTTC	CAWSQGLATYEQYF
TRBV5-4	.	TRBJ1-3	few	TGTGCCAGCAGCTTGGATATCGGGGTCTCTGGAAACACCATATATTTT	CASSLDIGVSGNTIYF
TRBV6-1	.	TRBJ2-7	.	TGTGCCAGCAATTCTCGGGGTCTACAGTACGAGCAGTACTTC	CASNSRGLQYEQYF
TRBV28	TRBD2	TRBJ2-7	.	TGTGCCAGCAGTCTAGGGACTAGCGGGAGAAAGCCCTACGAGCAGTACTTC	CASSLGTSGRKPYEQYF
TRBV5-1	.	TRBJ2-2	.	TGCGCCAGCAGACTGGGGGCCGCGGAGACCGGGGAGCTGTTTTTT	CASRLGAAETGELFF
TRBV30	TRBD1	TRBJ1-2	few	TGTGCCTGGAGTGTAGGGACAGGGTCTGGCTACACCTTC	CAWSVGTGSGYTF
TRBV27	TRBD2	TRBJ2-7	.	TGTGCCAGCAGCGAACTAGCGGGAGGGATCTACGAGCAGTACTTC	CASSELAGGIYEQYF
TRBV7-9	.	TRBJ1-5	.	TGTGCCAGCAGCTCTAGGGACACTGGGCAGCCCCAGCATTTT	CASSSRDTGQPQHF
TRBV9	.	TRBJ1-1	.	TGTGCCAGCAGCCTCGACGGGAACGTCGTTGGCACTGAAGCTTTCTTT	CASSLDGNVVGTEAFF
TRBV6-6	.	TRBJ1-1	.	TGTGCCAGCAGTTACTCGGGACAAACCGAAGCTTTCTTT	CASSYSGQTEAFF
TRBV12-1	.	TRBJ2-2	.	TGTGCCAGCAGCTTTGGCGGGAGAAAGCCCGGGGAGCTGTTTTTT	CASSFGGRKPGELFF
TRBV27	.	TRBJ1-1	few	TGTGCCAGCAGTTTATCGATACGGGTTGGTGAAGCTTTCTTT	CASSLSIRVGEAFF
TRBV29-1	.	TRBJ1-2	few	TGCAGCGCCCTCCGGGGGAGGGGGGAAGGCTATGGCTACACCTTC	CSALRGRGEGYGYTF
TRBV6-5	TRBD1	TRBJ1-1	few	TGTGCCAGCAGAAGAACAGGGGCTGGAGCTTTCTTT	CASRRTGAGAFF
TRBV4-3	TRBD2	TRBJ2-1	.	TGCGCCAGCAGATCTAGCGGGAGGGAGGGTGAGCAGTTCTTC	CASRSSGREGEQFF
TRBV7-9	TRBD2	TRBJ2-5	.	TGTGCCAGCAGCTTAGGAGCCCTAGCGGGAGGTTATACAGAGACCCAGTACTTC	CASSLGALAGGYTETQYF
TRBV4-3	TRBD2	TRBJ2-1	.	TGCGCCAGCAGCCAGGCGAGCGGGAGCTACAATGAGCAGTTCTTC	CASSQASGSYNEQFF
TRBV5-1	.	TRBJ2-1	.	TGCGCCAGCAGCTTGTCAGGTGGCAATGAGCAGTTCTTC	CASSLSGGNEQFF
TRBV5-1	.	TRBJ2-3	.	TGCGCCAGCAGCCGAGAGGGCGATACGCAGTATTTT	CASSREGDTQYF
TRBV30	TRBD2	TRBJ2-5	.	TGTGCCTGGAGTGTACCGGCGGGAGCTAATTTGGGGACCCAGTACTTC	CAWSVPAGANLGTQYF
TRBV18	TRBD1	TRBJ1-5	.	TGTGCCAGCTCACTAAAAGAGCTAAAACAGGGGGAATTTAGCAATCAGCCCCAGCATTTT	CASSLKELKQGEFSNQPQHF
TRBV5-8	TRBD1	TRBJ2-7	.	TGTGCCAGCAGCTCGGGACAGGTAACCTCTCACTCCTACGAGCAGTACTTC	CASSSGQVTSHSYEQYF
TRBV4-3	.	TRBJ1-1	.	TGCGCCAGCAGCCAAGAGGGAGCGACCACTGAAGCTTTCTTT	CASSQEGATTEAFF
TRBV12-5	TRBD1	TRBJ2-1	.	TGTGCTAGTGGTCGGGGACAGGGGGGCAATGAGCAGTTCTTC	CASGRGQGGNEQFF
TRBV6-5	TRBD1	TRBJ1-2	.	TGTGCCAGCAGTTACCGGGACAGGGGGAGGGAGAATGGCTACACCTTC	CASSYRDRGRENGYTF
TRBV11-2	.	TRBJ1-2	.	TGTGCCAGCAGCTTAGATTGGGGCGCTAACTATGGCTACACCTTC	CASSLDWGANYGYTF
TRBV6-1	.	TRBJ1-2	.	TGTGCCAGCAGTGAATGGGCAGGGGCTGGCTACACCTTC	CASSEWAGAGYTF